The subject of this entry is one T cell receptor beta chain. This sample stems from a study of blood T cell repertoires in COVID-19. CDR1 and CDR2 from the germline V gene are LNHDA and SQIVND (reference sequence). Trimming pared 5 bases from V and 6 bases from J, leaving 11 bases between. The CDR3 is made up of 13 amino acids. Profiled with immunoSEQ multiplex PCR; TCRdb holds only in-frame clones, not every one. The table lists under 200,000 clones, approximately 90% of them singletons, with about 6.3% in the top ten. J is TRBJ1-5 and V is TRBV19; D possibly corresponds to TRBD1 (5 bases). Source material: peripheral blood. This sequence originates from a man aged 35-49 years with active or convalescent COVID-19. The CDR3 is CASSVPGGQPQHF. The CDR3 region has the DNA TGTGCCAGTAGTGTGCCCGGGGGTCAGCCCCAGCATTTT.